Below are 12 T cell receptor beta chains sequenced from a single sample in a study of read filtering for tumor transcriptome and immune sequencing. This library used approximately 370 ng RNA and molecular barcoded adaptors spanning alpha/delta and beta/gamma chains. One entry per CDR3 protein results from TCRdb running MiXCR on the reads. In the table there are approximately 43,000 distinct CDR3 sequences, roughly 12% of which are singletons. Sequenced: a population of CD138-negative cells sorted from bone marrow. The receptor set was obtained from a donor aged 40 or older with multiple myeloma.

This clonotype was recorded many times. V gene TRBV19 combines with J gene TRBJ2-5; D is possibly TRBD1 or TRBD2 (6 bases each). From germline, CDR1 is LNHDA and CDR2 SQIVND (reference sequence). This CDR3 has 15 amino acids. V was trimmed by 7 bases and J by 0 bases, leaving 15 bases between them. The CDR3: CASNGGHRDQETQYF. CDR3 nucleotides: TGTGCCAGTAATGGGGGGCACAGGGACCAAGAGACCCAGTACTTC. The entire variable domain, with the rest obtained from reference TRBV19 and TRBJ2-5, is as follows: DGGITQSPKYLFRKEGQNVTLSCEQNLNHDAMYWYRQDPGQGLRLIYYSQIVNDFQKGDIAEGYSVSREKKESFPLTVTSAQKNPTAFYLCASNGGHRDQETQYFGPGTRLLVL.

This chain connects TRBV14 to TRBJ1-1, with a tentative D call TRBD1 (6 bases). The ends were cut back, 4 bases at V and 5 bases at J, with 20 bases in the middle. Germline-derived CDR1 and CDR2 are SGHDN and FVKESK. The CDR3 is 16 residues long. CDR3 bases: TGTGCCAGCAGCCGCCGACAGGCTGGTTGGTATACTGAAGCTTTCTTT. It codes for CASSRRQAGWYTEAFF.

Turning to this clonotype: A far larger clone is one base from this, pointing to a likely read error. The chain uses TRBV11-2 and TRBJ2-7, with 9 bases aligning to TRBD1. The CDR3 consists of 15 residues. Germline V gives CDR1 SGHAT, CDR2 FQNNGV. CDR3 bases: TGCGCCAGTTCCTCCAGGACAGGGGATTTTAACGAGCAGTACTTC. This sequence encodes CASSSRTGDFNEQYF. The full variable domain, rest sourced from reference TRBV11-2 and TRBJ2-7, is EAGVAQSPRYKIIEKRQSVAFWCNPISGHATLYWYQQILGQGPKLLIQFQNNGVVDDSQLPKDRFSAERLKGVDSTLKIQPAKLEDSAVYLCASSSRTGDFNEQYFGPGTRLTVT.

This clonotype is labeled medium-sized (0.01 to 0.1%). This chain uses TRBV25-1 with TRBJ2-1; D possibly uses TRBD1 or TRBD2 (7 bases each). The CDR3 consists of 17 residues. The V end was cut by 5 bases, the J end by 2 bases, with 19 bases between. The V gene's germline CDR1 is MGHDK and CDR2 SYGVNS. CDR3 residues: CASSTQLTGTTYNEQFF. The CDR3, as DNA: TGTGCCAGCAGTACGCAACTGACAGGGACTACCTACAATGAGCAGTTCTTC.

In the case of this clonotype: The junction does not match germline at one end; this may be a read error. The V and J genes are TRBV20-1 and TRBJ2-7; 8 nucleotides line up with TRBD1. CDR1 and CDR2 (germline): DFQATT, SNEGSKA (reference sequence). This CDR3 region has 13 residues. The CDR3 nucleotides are TGCAGCGCTAGCCCGAACAGGGGGTACGAGCAGTACTTC. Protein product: CSASPNRGYEQYF.

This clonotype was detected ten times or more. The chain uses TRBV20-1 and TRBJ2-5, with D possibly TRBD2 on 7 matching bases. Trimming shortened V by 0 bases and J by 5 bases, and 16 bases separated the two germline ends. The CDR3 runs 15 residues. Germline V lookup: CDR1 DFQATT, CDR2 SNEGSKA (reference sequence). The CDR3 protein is CSARDGGLGGETQYF. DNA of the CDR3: TGCAGTGCTAGAGATGGAGGACTAGGGGGGGAGACCCAGTACTTC.

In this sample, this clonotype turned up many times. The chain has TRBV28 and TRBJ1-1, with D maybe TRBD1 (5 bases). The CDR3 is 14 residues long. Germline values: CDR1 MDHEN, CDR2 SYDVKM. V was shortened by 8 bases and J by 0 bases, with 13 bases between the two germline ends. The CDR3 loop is CASWGWDVNTEAFF. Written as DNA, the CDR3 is TGTGCCAGCTGGGGTTGGGACGTGAACACTGAAGCTTTCTTT.

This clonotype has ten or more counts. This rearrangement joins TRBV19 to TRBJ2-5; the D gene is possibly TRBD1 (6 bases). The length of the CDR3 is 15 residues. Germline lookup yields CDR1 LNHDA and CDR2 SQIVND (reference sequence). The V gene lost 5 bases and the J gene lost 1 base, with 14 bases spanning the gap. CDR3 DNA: TGTGCCAGTAGTGAACGCACAGGGACCCAAGAGACCCAGTACTTC. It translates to CASSERTGTQETQYF.

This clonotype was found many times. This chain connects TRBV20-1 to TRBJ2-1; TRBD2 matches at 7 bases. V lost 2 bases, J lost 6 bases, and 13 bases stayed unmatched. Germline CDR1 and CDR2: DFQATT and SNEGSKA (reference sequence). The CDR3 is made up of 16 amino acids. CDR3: CSARSGGGSTPNEQFF. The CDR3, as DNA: TGCAGTGCTAGATCGGGAGGCGGGAGTACCCCCAATGAGCAGTTCTTC.

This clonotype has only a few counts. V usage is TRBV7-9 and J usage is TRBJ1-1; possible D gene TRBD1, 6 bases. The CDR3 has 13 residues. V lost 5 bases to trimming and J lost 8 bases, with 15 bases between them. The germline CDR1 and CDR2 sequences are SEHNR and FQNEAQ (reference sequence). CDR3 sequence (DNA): TGTGCCAGCAGCGGCCGGGGGCGAGGAGAAGCTTTCTTT. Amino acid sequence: CASSGRGRGEAFF.

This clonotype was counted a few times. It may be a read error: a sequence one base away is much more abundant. The CDR3 protein is CASKRAASGNEQFF. In DNA form, the CDR3 reads TGTGCCAGCAAGCGGGCGGCTTCGGGGAATGAGCAGTTCTTC. The chain recombines TRBV28 with TRBJ2-1, with a possible D match to TRBD2 (6 bases). Trimming left V 7 bases short and J 7 bases short, with 17 bases between. Germline assignment: CDR1 MDHEN and CDR2 SYDVKM. The CDR3 consists of 14 residues.

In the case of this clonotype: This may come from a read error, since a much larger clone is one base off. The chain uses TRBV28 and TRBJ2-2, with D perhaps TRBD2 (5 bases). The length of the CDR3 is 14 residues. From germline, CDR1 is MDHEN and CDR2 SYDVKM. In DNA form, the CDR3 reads TGTGCCAGCAGCCCTGGGAGTAGAACCGGGGAGCTGCTTTTT. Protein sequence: CASSPGSRTGELLF.